The 10 T cell receptor beta chains presented below share a single source sample, sequenced in a study of cytomegalovirus exposure and HLA in healthy donors. Primers included in the PCR were 60 Vbeta and 13 Jbeta primers. Method: immunoSEQ multiplex PCR; TCRdb's copy keeps in-frame clones and lacks some. Counted here are some 200,000 clones, roughly 90% occurring once; the ten biggest clones make up approximately 1%. The specimen was PBMCs. The receptors stem from a woman in her late teens or twenties in good health and CMV-seronegative.

This chain uses TRBV7-9 with TRBJ1-6; maybe TRBD1 (5 bases). V was clipped by 6 bases and J by 6 bases, with 18 bases between them. The CDR3 sequence is 16 residues long. Germline CDR1 is SEHNR and CDR2 is FQNEAQ (reference sequence). The CDR3 loop is CASSPPGGASNSPLHF. The DNA of the CDR3 is TGTGCCAGCAGTCCTCCCGGGGGAGCCTCTAATTCACCCCTCCACTTT.

The V and J genes are TRBV29-1 and TRBJ2-7; tentatively, D is TRBD1 (5 bases). CDR1 is SQVTM, CDR2 ANQGSEA, per germline. The V end lost 8 bases, the J end lost 3 bases, and 14 bases lay between the germline ends. The CDR3 has 12 amino acids. This CDR3 is CSYRTTVYEQYF. The DNA for the CDR3 is TGCAGCTACAGGACCACAGTCTACGAGCAGTACTTC.

This clone was observed a few times. This chain uses TRBV9 with TRBJ2-7; perhaps TRBD2 as D (5 bases). Trimming removed 0 bases at V and 4 bases at J, with 14 bases between. Looked up from germline, CDR1 is SGDLS and CDR2 is YYNGEE. The CDR3 runs to 15 residues. The CDR3 sequence is CASSVGDYRGYEQYF. The CDR3 region has the DNA TGTGCCAGCAGCGTAGGGGATTATCGGGGTTACGAGCAGTACTTC.

The J gene is TRBJ1-2, the V gene TRBV7-8, with TRBD1 identical over 9 bases. The V gene's germline CDR1 is SGHVS and CDR2 FQNEAQ. V lost 4 bases and J lost 6; bases outside the gene matches: 6. The CDR3 spans 14 residues. In DNA, the CDR3 is TGTGCCAGCAGCTCGGGACAGGGACGCCATGGCTACACCTTC. Residues: CASSSGQGRHGYTF.

V is TRBV11-2 and J is TRBJ2-1, with 11 bases fitting TRBD2. J was trimmed by 7 bases and V by 5 bases; bases with no gene match: 13. This CDR3 has 17 residues. Germline-derived CDR1 and CDR2 are SGHAT and FQNNGV. The CDR3 reads CASSPLLTSGDLNEQFF. The CDR3 DNA follows: TGTGCCAGCAGCCCCCTTTTGACTAGCGGGGATCTTAATGAGCAGTTCTTC.

The CDR3 DNA is TGTGCCAGTAGAAAACGCGGGGACAGGCCCTACGAGCAGTACTTC. Encoded protein: CASRKRGDRPYEQYF. The chain employs TRBV19 and TRBJ2-7, with 8 bases identical to TRBD1. V gave up 6 bases and J gave up 2 bases; unmatched junction bases: 9. The CDR3 extends over 15 amino acids. Germline V gene lookup returns CDR1 LNHDA and CDR2 SQIVND (reference sequence).

The chain couples TRBV25-1 to TRBJ1-4, with a weak D call TRBD1 (5 bases). Deletions cut 8 bases from V and 3 bases from J, with 10 bases between. The germline V gene encodes CDR1 MGHDK and CDR2 SYGVNS. The CDR3 runs 13 residues. CDR3 nucleotide sequence: TGTGCCAGCCGCCCGGGGGCTAATGAAAAACTGTTTTTT. Protein product: CASRPGANEKLFF.

In DNA, the CDR3 is TGTGCCAGCAGCAACCCCAGAGCGGACGGCGAGGAAGAGACTGAAGCTTTCTTT. Protein: CASSNPRADGEEETEAFF. This rearrangement joins TRBV21-1 to TRBJ1-1. TRBV21-1 is labeled a pseudogene. CDR3 length: 18 residues.

The rearrangement links TRBV18 to TRBJ2-7; 7 bases map to TRBD1. The length of the CDR3 is 13 residues. In germline, CDR1 is KGHSH, CDR2 LQKENI. V shed 5 bases, J shed 2 bases, and the junction held 3 bases outside the gene matches. This CDR3 is CASSSQGAYEQYF. The CDR3 DNA follows: TGTGCCAGCTCATCCCAGGGGGCCTACGAGCAGTACTTC.

The rearrangement joins TRBV9 to TRBJ2-2; 11 bases fit TRBD2. The CDR3 is made up of 16 amino acids. From germline, CDR1 is SGDLS and CDR2 YYNGEE. Unmatched junction bases numbered 2, after V lost 3 bases and J lost 1 base. CDR3 sequence (DNA): TGTGCCAGCAGCGCCGGACTAGCGGGGAACACCGGGGAGCTGTTTTTT. This sequence encodes CASSAGLAGNTGELFF.